Included here is one T cell receptor beta chain sequence, with context. This sample stems from a study of T cell changes during pregnancy in multiple sclerosis. Using immunoSEQ multiplex PCR, the repertoire was profiled, and TCRdb retains in-frame clones only, with some absent. The sample has about 110,000 clones; about 90% are singletons. The CDR3 extends over 15 amino acids. The germline V gene has CDR1 SGHTA and CDR2 FQGTGA. V lost 2 bases, J lost 5 bases, and 8 bases stayed unmatched. The chain is built from TRBV7-3 and TRBJ1-1; the match to TRBD1 covers 7 bases. This TCR came from a female donor with multiple sclerosis, enrolled in a pregnancy study. The starting material was peripheral blood, obtained in the third trimester of pregnancy. CDR3 sequence: CASSLESRGKTEAFF. CDR3 nucleotides: TGTGCCAGCAGCTTAGAATCCAGGGGGAAGACTGAAGCTTTCTTT.